This record concerns one T cell receptor (beta chain) sequence. Its antigen is not known. Looked up from germline, CDR1 is SGHRS and CDR2 is YFSETQ. Unmatched junction bases numbered 7, after V lost 2 bases and J lost 1 base. CDR3 size: 17 residues. The sample belongs to a study of T cells in localized non-small cell lung cancer. Findings and limits, study-wide: Uninvolved nearby lung showed the greatest T cell clonality, exceeding that found in tumor. One tumor region alone was sequenced, and heterogeneity therefore remains possible.

The repertoire was sequenced with immunoSEQ multiplex PCR; TCRdb's copy has only in-frame clones and lacks some. The sample yields just over 70,000 clones, roughly nine tenths seen once. The sample was peripheral blood, taken before any cancer treatment. This clonotype originated in a male donor at least 60 years old with stage III squamous cell lung carcinoma. V and J are TRBV5-1 and TRBJ2-2; 8 nucleotides align to TRBD2. Here the CDR3 DNA reads TGCGCCAGCAGCTTTTTGAGCGGGGGCCTGAACACCGGGGAGCTGTTTTTT. Residues: CASSFLSGGLNTGELFF.